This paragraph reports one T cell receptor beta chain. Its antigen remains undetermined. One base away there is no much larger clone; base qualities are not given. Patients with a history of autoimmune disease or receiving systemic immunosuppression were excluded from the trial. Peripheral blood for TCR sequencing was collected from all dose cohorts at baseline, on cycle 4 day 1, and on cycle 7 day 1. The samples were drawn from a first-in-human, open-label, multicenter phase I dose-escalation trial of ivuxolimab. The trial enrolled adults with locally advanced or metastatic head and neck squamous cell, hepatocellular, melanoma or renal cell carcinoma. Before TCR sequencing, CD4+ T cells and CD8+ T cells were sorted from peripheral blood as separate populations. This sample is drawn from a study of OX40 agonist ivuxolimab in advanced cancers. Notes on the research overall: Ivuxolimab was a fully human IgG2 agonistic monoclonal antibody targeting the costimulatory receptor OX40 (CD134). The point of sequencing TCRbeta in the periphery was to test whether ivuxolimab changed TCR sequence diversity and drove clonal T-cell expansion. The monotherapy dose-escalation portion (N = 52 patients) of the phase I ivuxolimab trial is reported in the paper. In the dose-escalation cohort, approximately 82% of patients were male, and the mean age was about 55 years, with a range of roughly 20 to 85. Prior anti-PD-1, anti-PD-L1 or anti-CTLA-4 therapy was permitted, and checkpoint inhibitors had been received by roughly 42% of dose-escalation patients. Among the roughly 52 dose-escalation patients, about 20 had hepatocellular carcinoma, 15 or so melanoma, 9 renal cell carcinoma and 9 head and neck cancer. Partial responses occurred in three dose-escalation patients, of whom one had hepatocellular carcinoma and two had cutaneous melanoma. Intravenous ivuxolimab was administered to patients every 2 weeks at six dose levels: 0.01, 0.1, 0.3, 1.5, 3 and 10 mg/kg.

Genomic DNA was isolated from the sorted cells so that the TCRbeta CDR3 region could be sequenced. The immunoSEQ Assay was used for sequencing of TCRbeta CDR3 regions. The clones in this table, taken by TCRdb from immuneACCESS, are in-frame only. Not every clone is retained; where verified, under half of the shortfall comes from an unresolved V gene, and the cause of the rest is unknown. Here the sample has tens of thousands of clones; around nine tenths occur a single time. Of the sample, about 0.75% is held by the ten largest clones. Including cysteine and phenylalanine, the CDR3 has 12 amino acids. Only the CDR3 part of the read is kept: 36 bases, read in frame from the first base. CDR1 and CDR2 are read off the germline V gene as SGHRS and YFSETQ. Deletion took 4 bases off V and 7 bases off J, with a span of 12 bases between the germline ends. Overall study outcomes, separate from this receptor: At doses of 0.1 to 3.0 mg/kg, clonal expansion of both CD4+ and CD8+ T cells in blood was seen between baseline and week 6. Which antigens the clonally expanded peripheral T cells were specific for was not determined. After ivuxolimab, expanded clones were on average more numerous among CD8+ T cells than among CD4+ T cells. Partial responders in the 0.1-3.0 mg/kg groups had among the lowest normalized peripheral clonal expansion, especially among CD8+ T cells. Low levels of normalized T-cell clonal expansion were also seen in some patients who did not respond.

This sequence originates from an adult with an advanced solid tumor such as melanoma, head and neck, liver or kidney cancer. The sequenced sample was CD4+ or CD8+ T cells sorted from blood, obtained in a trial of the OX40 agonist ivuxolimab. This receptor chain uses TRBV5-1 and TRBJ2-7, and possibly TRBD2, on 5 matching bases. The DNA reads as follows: TGCGCCAGCAGCGGCTCGTCGGGGGAGCAGTACTTC. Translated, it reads CASSGSSGEQYF. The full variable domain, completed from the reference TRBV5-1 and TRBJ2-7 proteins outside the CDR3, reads KAGVTQTPRYLIKTRGQQVTLSCSPISGHRSVSWYQQTPGQGLQFLFEYFSETQRNKGNFPGRFSGRQFSNSRSEMNVSTLELGDSALYLCASSGSSGEQYFGPGTRLTVT.